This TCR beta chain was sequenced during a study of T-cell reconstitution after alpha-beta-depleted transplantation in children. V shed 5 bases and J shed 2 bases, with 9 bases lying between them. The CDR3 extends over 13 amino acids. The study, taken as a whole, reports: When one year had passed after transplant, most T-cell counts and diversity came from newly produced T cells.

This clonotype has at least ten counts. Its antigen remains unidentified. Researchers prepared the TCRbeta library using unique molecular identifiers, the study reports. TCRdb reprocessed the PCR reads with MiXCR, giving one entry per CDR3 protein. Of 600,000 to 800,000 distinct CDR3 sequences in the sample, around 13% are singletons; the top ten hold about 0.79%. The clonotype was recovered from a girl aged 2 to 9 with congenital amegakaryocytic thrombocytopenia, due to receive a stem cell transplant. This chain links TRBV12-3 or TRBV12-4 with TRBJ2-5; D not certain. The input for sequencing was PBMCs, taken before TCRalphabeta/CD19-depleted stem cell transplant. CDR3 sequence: CASSHTVQETQYF. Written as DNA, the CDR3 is TGTGCCAGCAGTCACACAGTGCAAGAGACCCAGTACTTC.